The 8 T cell receptor beta chains listed next were all sequenced from one sample in a study of Ad26.COV2.S vaccination and SARS-CoV-2 variants. Described treatment: 19 received Ad26.COV2.S at low or high dose, single or two shots; 5 received placebo; per-sample allocation not given. Material that was analyzed had been drawn on day 63 after the first vaccine or placebo injection. TCRdb's table, derived via immunoSEQ multiplex PCR, lists solely in-frame clones and lacks some. This table has roughly 400,000 clones, about nine tenths appearing once. The source material was peripheral blood, sampled in a trial of Ad26.COV2.S vaccine versus placebo. Receptor source: a person aged 18 to 59 who received the Ad26.COV2.S COVID-19 vaccine or a placebo.

The chain couples TRBV10-3 to TRBJ2-7, with D tentatively TRBD1 (6 bases). CDR1 and CDR2 (germline): ENHRY, SYGVKD. The ends were cut back, 4 bases at V and 2 bases at J, with 12 bases in the middle. The CDR3 totals 14 residues. For the CDR3, the DNA is TGTGCCATCAGTGCCGACAGGATAACCTACGAGCAGTACTTC. Protein: CAISADRITYEQYF.

J is TRBJ2-5 and V is TRBV5-1; the D gene is possibly TRBD1 (5 bases). The V and J ends lost 0 bases and 3 bases respectively, with 12 bases between them. CDR1 SGHRS and CDR2 YFSETQ come from the germline V gene. CDR3 length: 15 residues. CDR3 in amino acids: CASSLVASQEETQYF. CDR3 DNA: TGCGCCAGCAGCTTGGTGGCCTCACAGGAAGAGACCCAGTACTTC.

The CDR3 nucleotides read TGCGCCAGCAGGCCGGGGGGACAGACAAATGAAAAACTGTTTTTT. Protein product: CASRPGGQTNEKLFF. The chain employs TRBV4-1 and TRBJ1-4; 7 nucleotides line up with TRBD1. This CDR3 region has 15 residues. V was pared by 6 bases and J by 5 bases, with 9 bases of the junction left unmatched. Per the germline V gene, CDR1 is MGHRA and CDR2 is YSYEKL.

Points on this clone: The sample holds other DNA sequences that translate to the same CDR3. The chain couples TRBV9 to TRBJ2-3; D is unresolved. Trimming shortened V by 0 bases and J by 5 bases, and 7 bases separated the two germline ends. The CDR3 contains 13 residues. Per the germline V gene, CDR1 is SGDLS and CDR2 is YYNGEE. CDR3 loop: CASSVVSGDTQYF. The CDR3 nucleotides are TGTGCCAGCAGCGTAGTTTCCGGAGATACGCAGTATTTT.

This chain joins TRBV23-1 and TRBJ1-2; possibly TRBD1 for D (5 bases). TRBV23-1 is given ORF status, its function remaining uncertain. The V gene lost 1 base and the J gene lost 12 bases, with 18 bases spanning the gap. There are 14 residues in the CDR3. In nucleotides, the CDR3 is TGCGCCAGCAGTCAATGTCAGGGACCCCCTCCTCACACCTTC. Translated: CASSQCQGPPPHTF.

This clone was seen a single time. This chain uses TRBV18 with TRBJ1-5; 7 nucleotides align to TRBD1. The V and J ends lost 3 bases and 0 bases, in that order; junction bases with no gene match: 8. The CDR3 spans 17 residues. The germline V gene has CDR1 KGHSH and CDR2 LQKENI. The CDR3 spells CASSPLRTGDSNQPQHF. Here the CDR3 DNA reads TGTGCCAGCTCACCGCTTCGGACAGGAGATAGCAATCAGCCCCAGCATTTT.

Here the CDR3 DNA reads TGTGCCAGCAGTCAAGTATGGGACCGCTACGAGCAGTACTTC. It yields the protein CASSQVWDRYEQYF. The rearrangement uses TRBV6-6 and TRBJ2-7, with D possibly being TRBD1 or TRBD2 (5 bases each). Germline V gene data show CDR1 as MNHNY and CDR2 as SVGAGI (reference sequence). The CDR3 is 14 amino acids. V lost 5 bases to trimming and J lost 3 bases, with 14 bases between them.

This chain connects TRBV24-1 to TRBJ2-2; D remains unclear. The CDR3 is made up of 12 amino acids. The V and J ends lost 1 base and 4 bases respectively, with 0 bases between them. CDR1 is KGHDR, CDR2 SFDVKD, per germline. CDR3 coding DNA: TGTGCCACCAGTGATTTCACCGGGGAGCTGTTTTTT. The encoded protein is CATSDFTGELFF.